Following are 32 T cell receptor beta chains from one sample sequenced in a study of cytomegalovirus exposure and HLA in healthy donors. The PCR employed 60 Vbeta primers together with 13 Jbeta primers. Sequenced by immunoSEQ multiplex PCR; TCRdb stores in-frame clones only, minus some. The table includes under 200,000 clones, about 86% detected once. Sample: PBMCs. Source of these receptors: a woman aged 18-30 years in good health and CMV-seropositive.

The V gene is TRBV5-1, the J gene TRBJ1-1; D unclear. The germline gives CDR1 SGHRS, CDR2 YFSETQ. V was pared by 0 bases and J by 1 base, with 4 bases between. The CDR3 spans 13 residues. The CDR3 DNA follows: TGCGCCAGCAGCTTGGGAGAGAACACTGAAGCTTTCTTT. It yields the protein CASSLGENTEAFF.

CDR3 in DNA: TGCGCCAGCAGCCAAGACTCGGCGGGGGCCCTTGATACGCAGTATTTT. Its translation: CASSQDSAGALDTQYF. V gene TRBV4-3 combines with J gene TRBJ2-3, with D tentatively TRBD2 (7 bases). V shed 0 bases and J shed 6 bases, with 16 bases lying between them. The CDR3 sequence is 16 residues long. Germline lookup yields CDR1 LGHNA and CDR2 YSLEER.

The chain uses TRBV28 and TRBJ2-7, with D possibly TRBD1 on 6 matching bases. CDR3 size: 14 residues. The germline V gene has CDR1 MDHEN and CDR2 SYDVKM. V dropped 0 bases and J dropped 6 bases, with 12 bases sitting between them. The CDR3 here is CASSLWNRVREQYF. The CDR3, as DNA: TGTGCCAGCAGTTTATGGAACAGGGTGCGCGAGCAGTACTTC.

The chain combines TRBV20-1 with TRBJ2-5; D gene ambiguous. The V end was cut by 5 bases, the J end by 5 bases, with 6 bases between. Germline V gives CDR1 DFQATT, CDR2 SNEGSKA (reference sequence). The CDR3 has 10 residues. CDR3 sequence (DNA): TGCAGTGCTGCGTTTGAGACCCAGTACTTC. Translated, it gives CSAAFETQYF.

The genes are TRBV5-4 and TRBJ1-1; 9 nucleotides agree with TRBD1. The CDR3 spans 14 residues. V trimming: 0 bases; J trimming: 8 bases; junction bases outside the gene matches: 5. In germline, CDR1 is SGHNT, CDR2 YYREEE (reference sequence). CDR3 loop: CASSLGGQGREAFF. CDR3 nucleotides: TGTGCCAGCAGCTTGGGGGGACAGGGCCGGGAAGCTTTCTTT.

CDR3 DNA: TGTGCCAGCAGAGAGGGACACTCAGAAGCTTTCTTT. The encoded protein is CASREGHSEAFF. The chain uses TRBV6-5 and TRBJ1-1, with D perhaps matching TRBD1 (6 bases). Germline V CDR1 and CDR2: MNHEY, SVGAGI. CDR3 length: 12 residues. V lost 6 bases and J 8 bases, leaving 13 bases between the germline ends.

The V and J genes are TRBV6-5 and TRBJ2-2; a possible D gene is TRBD1 (7 bases). The CDR3 runs 14 residues. Germline CDR1 reads MNHEY; CDR2 reads SVGAGI. V was clipped by 5 bases and J by 4 bases, with 11 bases between them. CDR3 sequence (DNA): TGTGCCAGCAGTAGGCAGGGGGGCACCGGGGAGCTGTTTTTT. Protein: CASSRQGGTGELFF.

This clone occurred once. The J gene is TRBJ2-2, the V gene TRBV6-5, with 8 bases identical to TRBD2. The CDR3 spans 14 residues. Germline loops: CDR1 MNHEY, CDR2 SVGAGI. V trimming: 6 bases; J trimming: 2 bases; junction bases outside the gene matches: 2. Here the CDR3 reads CASRRTSNTGELFF. CDR3 nucleotide sequence: TGTGCCAGCAGACGGACTAGCAACACCGGGGAGCTGTTTTTT.

The V and J genes are TRBV5-1 and TRBJ2-3; D is undetermined. V shed 0 bases and J shed 2 bases, with 7 bases lying between them. This CDR3 has 14 residues. From germline, CDR1 is SGHRS and CDR2 YFSETQ. CDR3 region: CASSLERFTDTQYF. As DNA, the CDR3 is TGCGCCAGCAGCTTGGAGAGGTTCACAGATACGCAGTATTTT.

The rearrangement uses TRBV4-1 and TRBJ2-2; D gene uncertain. CDR1 and CDR2 from the germline V gene are MGHRA and YSYEKL. This CDR3 is built from 12 residues. V was pared by 4 bases and J by 5 bases, with 5 bases between. The CDR3 sequence is CASSLFTGELFF. DNA for the CDR3: TGCGCCAGCAGCCTCTTTACCGGGGAGCTGTTTTTT.

Worth noting for this clone: Other DNA sequences from this sample encode an identical CDR3 as well. This chain joins TRBV19 and TRBJ1-5, with 7 bases matching TRBD1. Losses at the gene ends were 3 bases for V and 5 bases for J; bases not matched to a gene: 4. This CDR3 is 14 amino acids long. Germline V gene data show CDR1 as LNHDA and CDR2 as SQIVND (reference sequence). The CDR3 DNA reads as TGTGCCAGTAGTATGCGACAGGGCCATCAGCCCCAGCATTTT. It translates to CASSMRQGHQPQHF. Full variable domain (rest looked up from reference TRBV19 and TRBJ1-5): DGGITQSPKYLFRKEGQNVTLSCEQNLNHDAMYWYRQDPGQGLRLIYYSQIVNDFQKGDIAEGYSVSREKKESFPLTVTSAQKNPTAFYLCASSMRQGHQPQHFGDGTRLSIL.

The chain uses TRBV5-1 and TRBJ2-5; 8 nucleotides align to TRBD1. Germline assignment: CDR1 SGHRS and CDR2 YFSETQ. With V trimmed by 0 bases and J by 4 bases, 11 bases remained unmatched. CDR3 size: 17 residues. Here the CDR3 DNA reads TGCGCCAGCAGCTTGGCACCTCTGCAGGGGGCAGGAGAGACCCAGTACTTC. Translated, it gives CASSLAPLQGAGETQYF. Full variable domain (missing parts from reference TRBV5-1 and TRBJ2-5): KAGVTQTPRYLIKTRGQQVTLSCSPISGHRSVSWYQQTPGQGLQFLFEYFSETQRNKGNFPGRFSGRQFSNSRSEMNVSTLELGDSALYLCASSLAPLQGAGETQYFGPGTRLLVL.

V and J are TRBV10-1 and TRBJ2-2; 7 nucleotides line up with TRBD1. This CDR3 comprises 17 residues. Trimming at V came to 0 bases and at J to 3 bases, leaving 7 bases not matched to a gene. Germline loops: CDR1 WNHNN, CDR2 SYGVQD (reference sequence). CDR3 nucleotides: TGCGCCAGCAGTGAGTCGGGCGCGAGGGGGCACACCGGGGAGCTGTTTTTT. This codes for CASSESGARGHTGELFF.

The chain has TRBV5-5 and TRBJ2-5; 7 nucleotides agree with TRBD2. The CDR3 contains 16 residues. Losses at the gene ends were 0 bases for V and 1 base for J; bases not matched to a gene: 6. Germline loops: CDR1 SGHKS, CDR2 YYEKEE (reference sequence). CDR3 loop: CASSLVFGGSQETQYF. The DNA of the CDR3 is TGTGCCAGCAGCTTGGTCTTTGGCGGGAGCCAAGAGACCCAGTACTTC. Complete variable domain (other parts from reference TRBV5-5 and TRBJ2-5): DAGVTQSPTHLIKTRGQQVTLRCSPISGHKSVSWYQQVLGQGPQFIFQYYEKEERGRGNFPDRFSARQFPNYSSELNVNALLLGDSALYLCASSLVFGGSQETQYFGPGTRLLVL.

CDR3 sequence reads: CASSVGRGVPDTQYF. The DNA of the CDR3 is TGTGCCAGTAGTGTCGGCAGGGGAGTCCCAGATACGCAGTATTTT. The V gene is TRBV19, the J gene TRBJ2-3; a weak D match, TRBD1 (6 bases). The V and J ends lost 5 bases and 4 bases respectively, with 16 bases between them. The germline V gene encodes CDR1 LNHDA and CDR2 SQIVND (reference sequence). This CDR3 comprises 15 residues.

As concerns this clone: One junction end does not reproduce the germline sequence, and a read error may be involved. V usage is TRBV6-1 and J usage is TRBJ1-2, with D possibly matching TRBD1 (5 bases). The germline V gene encodes CDR1 MNHNS and CDR2 SASEGT. This CDR3 spans 11 amino acids. DNA of the CDR3: TGTGCCAGCAGTTACGGGGGGGACTCTTCCTTC. It yields the protein CASSYGGDSSF.

The rearrangement links TRBV19 to TRBJ1-2, with unresolved D. Germline CDR1 reads LNHDA; CDR2 reads SQIVND (reference sequence). Trimming took 6 bases from V and 10 from J, leaving 21 bases between them. The CDR3 spans 14 residues. The CDR3 DNA sequence: TGTGCCAGTAGAGAATGGCGGGCTCCGGAGGACTACACCTTC. It yields the protein CASREWRAPEDYTF.

This chain links TRBV19 with TRBJ1-5; D gene uncertain. The CDR3 has 15 amino acids. V lost 1 base to trimming and J lost 0 bases, with 7 bases between them. Germline CDR1 LNHDA, CDR2 SQIVND (reference sequence). This CDR3 reads CASSIGGVSNQPQHF. CDR3 nucleotides: TGTGCCAGTAGTATAGGCGGGGTTAGCAATCAGCCCCAGCATTTT.

The chain links TRBV7-8 to TRBJ2-6, with TRBD1 matching 8 bases. This CDR3 contains 16 residues. V shed 5 bases, J shed 4 bases, and the junction held 7 bases outside the gene matches. CDR1 and CDR2 from the germline V gene are SGHVS and FQNEAQ. CDR3 nucleotide sequence: TGTGCCAGCAGCGCACGGACAGGGAACGGGGCCAACGTCCTGACTTTC. Its protein is CASSARTGNGANVLTF.

The chain employs TRBV5-4 and TRBJ2-3, with 7 positions matching TRBD1. The germline CDR1 and CDR2 sequences are SGHNT and YYREEE (reference sequence). Unmatched junction bases numbered 15, after V lost 4 bases and J lost 4 bases. This CDR3 contains 17 residues. The CDR3 here is CASSDSTGSLPADTQYF. CDR3 sequence (DNA): TGTGCCAGCAGCGACTCGACAGGGTCTCTTCCGGCAGATACGCAGTATTTT.

The J gene is TRBJ1-1, the V gene TRBV14; D is perhaps TRBD1 (6 bases). Trimming removed 5 bases from V and 1 base from J, with 14 bases in between. Germline V CDR1 and CDR2: SGHDN, FVKESK. The CDR3 has 15 amino acids. In nucleotides, the CDR3 is TGTGCCAGCAGCGTCAGACGGACAGAGAACACTGAAGCTTTCTTT. Translation: CASSVRRTENTEAFF.

The chain carries TRBV7-9 and TRBJ1-4; TRBD1 matches 7 bases. The CDR3 length is 13 residues. CDR1 SEHNR and CDR2 FQNEAQ come from the germline V gene (reference sequence). V lost 3 bases to trimming and J lost 8 bases; unmatched junction nucleotides: 3. The CDR3 DNA reads TGTGCCAGCAGCTTCGACAGGGTAGAAAAACTGTTTTTT. It specifies CASSFDRVEKLFF.

For the CDR3, the DNA is TGTGCCAGCAGCCCTACTAGCGGGGGGGCCGGGGAGCTGTTTTTT. This encodes CASSPTSGGAGELFF. V usage is TRBV7-9 and J usage is TRBJ2-2; TRBD2 matches 13 bases. The germline gives CDR1 SEHNR, CDR2 FQNEAQ (reference sequence). Unmatched junction bases numbered 3, after V lost 5 bases and J lost 6 bases. The CDR3 sequence is 15 residues long.

The chain combines TRBV7-9 with TRBJ1-2, with 7 bases matching TRBD1. Germline V gene data show CDR1 as SEHNR and CDR2 as FQNEAQ (reference sequence). V lost 5 bases, J lost 2 bases, and 5 bases stayed unmatched. The CDR3 runs 14 residues. In DNA form, the CDR3 reads TGTGCCAGCAGCCCCCTACAGGGGAACTATGGCTACACCTTC. It specifies CASSPLQGNYGYTF.

This chain links TRBV6-1 with TRBJ1-6; D not resolved. This CDR3 has 13 amino acids. V gave up 7 bases and J gave up 9 bases, with 13 bases separating them. Germline CDR1 MNHNS, CDR2 SASEGT. The CDR3 coding sequence is TGTGCCAGCAAGAAAACTTTAGCTTCACCCCTCCACTTT. Encoded protein: CASKKTLASPLHF.

The chain carries TRBV4-2 and TRBJ1-2; perhaps TRBD1 as D (5 bases). Germline CDR1 reads LGHNA; CDR2 reads YNFKEQ. V dropped 3 bases and J dropped 6 bases, with 17 bases sitting between them. The CDR3 is 15 amino acids. The CDR3 DNA reads as TGTGCCAGCAGCCACACGACGGGGGTGGTCGATGGCTACACCTTC. Amino acid sequence: CASSHTTGVVDGYTF.

The rearrangement joins TRBV27 to TRBJ1-2; D is undetermined. Trimming took 8 bases from V and 3 from J, leaving 13 bases between them. This CDR3 region has 13 residues. The V gene's germline CDR1 is MNHEY and CDR2 SMNVEV (reference sequence). In DNA, the CDR3 is TGTGCCAGCCGAGGACTGCCCCACTATGGCTACACCTTC. Protein: CASRGLPHYGYTF.

This clone was detected once. The genes are TRBV5-4 and TRBJ2-3; 15 bases match TRBD2. The germline V gene encodes CDR1 SGHNT and CDR2 YYREEE (reference sequence). Trimming cost V 10 bases and J 4 bases; bases outside gene matches: 7. This CDR3 comprises 15 residues. In nucleotides, the CDR3 is TGTGCCGTTGGACTAGCGGGGGGGCGATCAGATACGCAGTATTTT. Encoded protein: CAVGLAGGRSDTQYF. The variable domain in full, completed from reference TRBV5-4 and TRBJ2-3, reads ETGVTQSPTHLIKTRGQQVTLRCSSQSGHNTVSWYQQALGQGPQFIFQYYREEENGRGNFPPRFSGLQFPNYSSELNVNALELDDSALYLCAVGLAGGRSDTQYFGPGTRLTVL.

This chain joins TRBV6-6 and TRBJ2-5, with D uncertain. The DNA end is a closer match to TRBJ2-7, so the J assignment may be wrong. This CDR3 region has 12 residues. CDR1 MNHNY and CDR2 SVGAGI come from the germline V gene (reference sequence). The CDR3 here is CASSYSRYEQYF. The CDR3 coding sequence is TGTGCCAGCAGTTACTCCCGCTACGAGCAGTACTTC.

The chain links TRBV2 to TRBJ1-4; D is perhaps TRBD1 (6 bases). This CDR3 has 14 amino acids. Trimming cost V 6 bases and J 0 bases, with 8 bases left between them. Germline values: CDR1 SNHLY, CDR2 FYNNEI. This CDR3 reads CASSPGATNEKLFF. As DNA, the CDR3 is TGTGCCAGCAGCCCAGGGGCAACTAATGAAAAACTGTTTTTT. Based on the CDR3 plus reference TRBV2 and TRBJ1-4, the full variable domain is EPEVTQTPSHQVTQMGQEVILRCVPISNHLYFYWYRQILGQKVEFLVSFYNNEISEKSEIFDDQFSVERPDGSNFTLKIRSTKLEDSAMYFCASSPGATNEKLFFGSGTQLSVL.

This chain joins TRBV5-1 and TRBJ2-2, with 8 bases aligning to TRBD2. CDR1 is SGHRS, CDR2 YFSETQ, per germline. The CDR3 contains 15 residues. After removal of 4 bases from V and 2 bases from J, the junction contained 4 bases not matched to a gene. The CDR3 here is CASSALAGNTGELFF. The CDR3 bases are TGCGCCAGCAGCGCCCTAGCGGGTAACACCGGGGAGCTGTTTTTT.

The genes are TRBV6-1 and TRBJ1-2; a possible D gene is TRBD1 (6 bases). Looked up from germline, CDR1 is MNHNS and CDR2 is SASEGT. This CDR3 spans 13 amino acids. The V gene lost 3 bases and the J gene lost 5 bases, with 10 bases spanning the gap. The CDR3 DNA reads TGTGCCAGCAGTGATGGGCAGGGGTATGGCTACACCTTC. Protein product: CASSDGQGYGYTF.